The entry that follows covers one T cell receptor (beta chain) sequence. The data are from a study of Ad26.COV2.S vaccination and SARS-CoV-2 variants. This sample's treatment: around 19 received Ad26.COV2.S at low or high dose, single or two shots; a few received placebo; per-sample allocation not given. On day 63 after the first injection, vaccine and placebo recipients gave samples. Assay: immunoSEQ multiplex PCR; the TCRdb copy retains only in-frame clones and omits some. The sample has around 450,000 clones, roughly nine tenths seen once. The CDR3 contains 20 residues. The V gene's germline CDR1 is SGHTS and CDR2 YDEGEE. V shed 4 bases and J 0 bases; nucleotides not matched to a gene: 15.

The sequencing used peripheral blood, collected in a trial of Ad26.COV2.S vaccine versus placebo. The TCR sequence derives from a person between 18 and 65 years old who received the Ad26.COV2.S COVID-19 vaccine or a placebo. This chain uses TRBV5-8 with TRBJ2-1; 11 bases are shared with TRBD2. In nucleotides, the CDR3 is TGTGCCAGCAGCCCTCGGACGGCTAGCGGGAGGTTAAGCTCCTACAATGAGCAGTTCTTC. Protein product: CASSPRTASGRLSSYNEQFF.